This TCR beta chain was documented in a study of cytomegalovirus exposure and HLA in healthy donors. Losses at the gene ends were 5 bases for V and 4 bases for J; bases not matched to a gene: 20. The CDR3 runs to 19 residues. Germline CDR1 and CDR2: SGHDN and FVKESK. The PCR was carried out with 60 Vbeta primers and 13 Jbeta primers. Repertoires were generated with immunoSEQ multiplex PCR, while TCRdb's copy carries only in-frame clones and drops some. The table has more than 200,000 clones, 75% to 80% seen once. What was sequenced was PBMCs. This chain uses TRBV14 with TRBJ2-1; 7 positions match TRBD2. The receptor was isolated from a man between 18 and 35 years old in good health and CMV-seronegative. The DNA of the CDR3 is TGTGCCAGCAGCGATACCTCCCCCCGGGACTACGGACGATACAATGAGCAGTTCTTC. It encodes CASSDTSPRDYGRYNEQFF.